These T cell receptor beta chains were read from a single sample in a study of T-cell reconstitution after alpha-beta-depleted transplantation in children. TCRdb used MiXCR to reprocess the PCR reads, holding one entry per CDR3 protein. The sample records some 140,000 distinct CDR3 sequences, roughly 10% being singletons. Sequencing used PBMCs, mostly from graft donor cells, obtained 180 days after TCRalphabeta/CD19-depleted stem cell transplant. All receptors come from a girl younger than two who had a stem cell transplant for combined immunodeficiency, so the T cells may come from the graft donor. Both conserved end residues are part of each CDR3. The D gene is left open where the match is weak. Size tells how often a clone was seen (once, few, many) or the class of an expanded clone, and some rows leave it out.

cdr3_aa: CASSELPLRAGVRETQYF; cdr3_nt: TGTGCCAGCAGTGAACTCCCCCTGCGAGCGGGAGTGAGAGAGACCCAGTACTTC; cdr3_length: 18; j_call: TRBJ2-5; d_call: TRBD2; clone_size: many; v_call: TRBV25-1
cdr3_aa: CSASEGPRSSYEQYF; cdr3_nt: TGCAGTGCTAGTGAAGGGCCTAGGAGCTCCTACGAGCAGTACTTC; cdr3_length: 15; j_call: TRBJ2-7; d_call: .; clone_size: .; v_call: TRBV20-1
cdr3_aa: CASSPRGVHEQYF; cdr3_nt: TGTGCCAGCAGTCCGAGGGGGGTACACGAGCAGTACTTC; cdr3_length: 13; j_call: TRBJ2-7; d_call: .; clone_size: .; v_call: TRBV27
cdr3_aa: CASTLRAPGGYTF; cdr3_nt: TGTGCCAGCACCCTCCGGGCACCAGGAGGCTACACCTTC; cdr3_length: 13; j_call: TRBJ1-2; d_call: .; clone_size: medium-sized; v_call: TRBV12-3/TRBV12-4
cdr3_aa: CSAPAAGGELFF; cdr3_nt: TGCAGTGCCCCCGCTGCGGGGGGGGAGCTGTTTTTT; cdr3_length: 12; j_call: TRBJ2-2; d_call: .; clone_size: .; v_call: TRBV20-1
cdr3_aa: CSATGTTNYNEQFF; cdr3_nt: TGCAGTGCTACCGGGACCACTAACTACAATGAGCAGTTCTTC; cdr3_length: 14; j_call: TRBJ2-1; d_call: .; clone_size: few; v_call: TRBV20-1
cdr3_aa: CASRTGVLNYGYTF; cdr3_nt: TGTGCCAGCAGGACCGGGGTACTAAACTATGGCTACACCTTC; cdr3_length: 14; j_call: TRBJ1-2; d_call: .; clone_size: few; v_call: TRBV12-3/TRBV12-4
cdr3_aa: CASSLKAGGYEQYF; cdr3_nt: TGCGCCAGCAGCTTGAAGGCGGGAGGGTACGAGCAGTACTTC; cdr3_length: 14; j_call: TRBJ2-7; d_call: TRBD2; clone_size: .; v_call: TRBV5-1
cdr3_aa: CATSRAGTRAQDTQYF; cdr3_nt: TGTGCCACCAGCAGAGCCGGGACTAGGGCCCAAGATACGCAGTATTTT; cdr3_length: 16; j_call: TRBJ2-3; d_call: TRBD2; clone_size: .; v_call: TRBV15
cdr3_aa: CASSLQGMGQPQHF; cdr3_nt: TGTGCCAGCAGTTTACAGGGAATGGGTCAGCCCCAGCATTTT; cdr3_length: 14; j_call: TRBJ1-5; d_call: .; clone_size: many; v_call: TRBV27
cdr3_aa: CASSIRHAYEQYF; cdr3_nt: TGTGCCAGCAGCATTAGACATGCCTACGAGCAGTACTTC; cdr3_length: 13; j_call: TRBJ2-7; d_call: .; clone_size: many; v_call: TRBV7-3
cdr3_aa: CASSYGTGWYGGDNEQFF; cdr3_nt: TGTGCCAGCAGTTACGGGACAGGGTGGTACGGCGGGGACAATGAGCAGTTCTTC; cdr3_length: 18; j_call: TRBJ2-1; d_call: TRBD1; clone_size: .; v_call: TRBV6-2/TRBV6-3
cdr3_aa: CASSLGGRDTQYF; cdr3_nt: TGTGCCAGCAGTTTAGGAGGGAGAGATACGCAGTATTTT; cdr3_length: 13; j_call: TRBJ2-3; d_call: .; clone_size: many; v_call: TRBV7-2
cdr3_aa: CASSVGGKPYNEQFF; cdr3_nt: TGTGCCAGCAGCGTAGGAGGAAAACCCTACAATGAGCAGTTCTTC; cdr3_length: 15; j_call: TRBJ2-1; d_call: .; clone_size: once; v_call: TRBV9
cdr3_aa: CASSLNPNSPLHF; cdr3_nt: TGTGCCAGCAGCTTGAACCCAAATTCACCCCTCCACTTT; cdr3_length: 13; j_call: TRBJ1-6; d_call: .; clone_size: few; v_call: TRBV5-6
cdr3_aa: CASGQTNTGELFF; cdr3_nt: TGTGCCAGCGGACAGACGAACACCGGGGAGCTGTTTTTT; cdr3_length: 13; j_call: TRBJ2-2; d_call: .; clone_size: many; v_call: TRBV6-6
cdr3_aa: CAISEGGKVTEAFF; cdr3_nt: TGTGCCATCAGTGAGGGGGGCAAAGTGACTGAAGCTTTCTTT; cdr3_length: 14; j_call: TRBJ1-1; d_call: .; clone_size: .; v_call: TRBV10-3
cdr3_aa: CASSPQGGPYNEQFF; cdr3_nt: TGTGCCAGCTCACCCCAGGGCGGCCCATACAATGAGCAGTTCTTC; cdr3_length: 15; j_call: TRBJ2-1; d_call: .; clone_size: many; v_call: TRBV18
cdr3_aa: CASSLAQGGNTEAFF; cdr3_nt: TGTGCCAGCAGCTTAGCTCAGGGCGGGAACACTGAAGCTTTCTTT; cdr3_length: 15; j_call: TRBJ1-1; d_call: .; clone_size: few; v_call: TRBV7-2
cdr3_aa: CASTNQGLGNEQFF; cdr3_nt: TGTGCCAGCACCAATCAAGGGCTGGGTAATGAGCAGTTCTTC; cdr3_length: 14; j_call: TRBJ2-1; d_call: .; clone_size: few; v_call: TRBV27
cdr3_aa: CASSYHKLNTEAFF; cdr3_nt: TGTGCCAGCAGTTACCATAAGTTGAACACTGAAGCTTTCTTT; cdr3_length: 14; j_call: TRBJ1-1; d_call: .; clone_size: .; v_call: TRBV12-3/TRBV12-4
cdr3_aa: CASSLGRVTEAFF; cdr3_nt: TGTGCCAGCAGCTTAGGCAGGGTTACTGAAGCTTTCTTT; cdr3_length: 13; j_call: TRBJ1-1; d_call: .; clone_size: few; v_call: TRBV7-9
cdr3_aa: CSAEIGVRYQPQHF; cdr3_nt: TGCAGTGCTGAGATCGGTGTCCGATATCAGCCCCAGCATTTT; cdr3_length: 14; j_call: TRBJ1-5; d_call: .; clone_size: .; v_call: TRBV20-1
cdr3_aa: CAPNNEQFF; cdr3_nt: TGTGCCCCAAACAATGAGCAGTTCTTC; cdr3_length: 9; j_call: TRBJ2-1; d_call: .; clone_size: many; v_call: TRBV27
cdr3_aa: CASSPGRGEQFF; cdr3_nt: TGTGCCAGCTCACCAGGGCGAGGTGAGCAGTTCTTC; cdr3_length: 12; j_call: TRBJ2-1; d_call: .; clone_size: .; v_call: TRBV18
cdr3_aa: CASSLAPEPRDRKENYGYTF; cdr3_nt: TGCGCCAGCAGCTTGGCCCCAGAACCCCGGGACAGGAAGGAAAACTATGGCTACACCTTC; cdr3_length: 20; j_call: TRBJ1-2; d_call: TRBD1; clone_size: .; v_call: TRBV5-1
cdr3_aa: CSARVGGSGEQYF; cdr3_nt: TGCAGTGCTAGAGTGGGGGGCTCGGGGGAGCAGTACTTC; cdr3_length: 13; j_call: TRBJ2-7; d_call: .; clone_size: few; v_call: TRBV20-1
cdr3_aa: CASSLTRRPTDTQYF; cdr3_nt: TGTGCCAGCAGCCTAACTAGGAGACCCACAGATACGCAGTATTTT; cdr3_length: 15; j_call: TRBJ2-3; d_call: .; clone_size: .; v_call: TRBV14
cdr3_aa: CASSLSGYNEQFF; cdr3_nt: TGTGCCAGCAGCTTGAGTGGGTACAATGAGCAGTTCTTC; cdr3_length: 13; j_call: TRBJ2-1; d_call: .; clone_size: .; v_call: TRBV7-2
cdr3_aa: CASSPRWGPYNEQFF; cdr3_nt: TGTGCCAGCAGTCCTAGGTGGGGGCCCTACAATGAGCAGTTCTTC; cdr3_length: 15; j_call: TRBJ2-1; d_call: .; clone_size: few; v_call: TRBV2
cdr3_aa: CASSSGTRNSPLHF; cdr3_nt: TGCGCCAGCAGCTCCGGGACAAGGAATTCACCCCTCCACTTT; cdr3_length: 14; j_call: TRBJ1-6; d_call: .; clone_size: .; v_call: TRBV5-1
cdr3_aa: CASSLWWRGAFAQETQYF; cdr3_nt: TGCGCCAGCAGCTTGTGGTGGCGGGGGGCCTTTGCCCAAGAGACCCAGTACTTC; cdr3_length: 18; j_call: TRBJ2-5; d_call: TRBD2; clone_size: few; v_call: TRBV5-1
cdr3_aa: CAIRDRGRDYTF; cdr3_nt: TGTGCCATCAGGGACAGGGGCCGGGACTACACCTTC; cdr3_length: 12; j_call: TRBJ1-2; d_call: TRBD1; clone_size: .; v_call: TRBV10-3
cdr3_aa: CASSRGQNTGELFF; cdr3_nt: TGCGCCAGCAGCCGGGGACAGAACACCGGGGAGCTGTTTTTT; cdr3_length: 14; j_call: TRBJ2-2; d_call: .; clone_size: .; v_call: TRBV5-1
cdr3_aa: CSVGAQGSTYEQYF; cdr3_nt: TGCAGCGTTGGCGCCCAGGGGAGTACCTACGAGCAGTACTTC; cdr3_length: 14; j_call: TRBJ2-7; d_call: .; clone_size: medium-sized; v_call: TRBV29-1
cdr3_aa: CASRKSDLGTEAFF; cdr3_nt: TGTGCCAGTAGGAAGAGTGATTTGGGCACTGAAGCTTTCTTT; cdr3_length: 14; j_call: TRBJ1-1; d_call: .; clone_size: few; v_call: TRBV19
cdr3_aa: CSVEIGGTSYEQYF; cdr3_nt: TGCAGCGTTGAAATAGGGGGCACCTCCTACGAGCAGTACTTC; cdr3_length: 14; j_call: TRBJ2-7; d_call: TRBD1; clone_size: few; v_call: TRBV29-1
cdr3_aa: CSASGTDYNEQFF; cdr3_nt: TGCAGTGCTAGTGGGACAGATTACAATGAGCAGTTCTTC; cdr3_length: 13; j_call: TRBJ2-1; d_call: TRBD1; clone_size: .; v_call: TRBV20-1
cdr3_aa: CASSVERSAYEQYF; cdr3_nt: TGCGCCAGCAGCGTCGAGCGGAGCGCCTACGAGCAGTACTTC; cdr3_length: 14; j_call: TRBJ2-7; d_call: .; clone_size: .; v_call: TRBV5-1
cdr3_aa: CASSLTIGLPLSNEQFF; cdr3_nt: TGTGCCAGCAGCCTCACCATCGGACTACCACTTTCAAATGAGCAGTTCTTC; cdr3_length: 17; j_call: TRBJ2-1; d_call: .; clone_size: many; v_call: TRBV7-2
cdr3_aa: CASSYTTYYGYTF; cdr3_nt: TGTGCCAGCAGTTACACAACCTACTATGGCTACACCTTC; cdr3_length: 13; j_call: TRBJ1-2; d_call: .; clone_size: .; v_call: TRBV6-5
cdr3_aa: CSAGGAGNEQFF; cdr3_nt: TGCAGTGCTGGAGGGGCGGGGAATGAGCAGTTCTTC; cdr3_length: 12; j_call: TRBJ2-1; d_call: .; clone_size: many; v_call: TRBV20-1
cdr3_aa: CASSRADRSSYEQYF; cdr3_nt: TGTGCCAGCAGCCGAGCGGACAGGAGCTCCTACGAGCAGTACTTC; cdr3_length: 15; j_call: TRBJ2-7; d_call: TRBD1; clone_size: .; v_call: TRBV3-1
cdr3_aa: CASSQDEGVPSVGMSRDTQYF; cdr3_nt: TGTGCCAGCAGCCAAGATGAGGGGGTTCCTAGCGTCGGGATGAGTCGAGATACGCAGTATTTT; cdr3_length: 21; j_call: TRBJ2-3; d_call: .; clone_size: .; v_call: TRBV3-1
cdr3_aa: CSAFAGSRTDTQYF; cdr3_nt: TGCAGTGCTTTTGCCGGGAGCCGAACAGATACGCAGTATTTT; cdr3_length: 14; j_call: TRBJ2-3; d_call: .; clone_size: .; v_call: TRBV20-1
cdr3_aa: CASSADIYNSPLHF; cdr3_nt: TGCGCCAGCAGCGCGGACATCTATAATTCACCCCTCCACTTT; cdr3_length: 14; j_call: TRBJ1-6; d_call: .; clone_size: .; v_call: TRBV5-1
cdr3_aa: CSVVLQGLTTGELFF; cdr3_nt: TGCAGCGTTGTATTACAGGGGCTTACCACCGGGGAGCTGTTTTTT; cdr3_length: 15; j_call: TRBJ2-2; d_call: TRBD1; clone_size: few; v_call: TRBV29-1
cdr3_aa: CASSLPGASPNYGYTF; cdr3_nt: TGTGCCAGCAGTTTACCAGGAGCCTCCCCTAACTATGGCTACACCTTC; cdr3_length: 16; j_call: TRBJ1-2; d_call: .; clone_size: few; v_call: TRBV12-3/TRBV12-4
cdr3_aa: CASSSVAGGTGELFF; cdr3_nt: TGCGCCAGCAGCTCGGTAGCGGGAGGGACCGGGGAGCTGTTTTTT; cdr3_length: 15; j_call: TRBJ2-2; d_call: TRBD2; clone_size: few; v_call: TRBV5-1
cdr3_aa: CSAREIRIAYEQYF; cdr3_nt: TGCAGTGCTAGAGAAATAAGGATAGCCTACGAGCAGTACTTC; cdr3_length: 14; j_call: TRBJ2-7; d_call: .; clone_size: .; v_call: TRBV20-1
cdr3_aa: CASSVDFQGARTEAFF; cdr3_nt: TGTGCCAGCAGCGTGGATTTCCAGGGGGCGCGTACTGAAGCTTTCTTT; cdr3_length: 16; j_call: TRBJ1-1; d_call: TRBD1; clone_size: many; v_call: TRBV9
cdr3_aa: CASSHWGTGDQPQHF; cdr3_nt: TGCGCCAGCAGCCATTGGGGGACAGGGGACCAGCCCCAGCATTTT; cdr3_length: 15; j_call: TRBJ1-5; d_call: TRBD1; clone_size: many; v_call: TRBV5-1
cdr3_aa: CASTARDRGLPGLENNEQFF; cdr3_nt: TGTGCCAGCACCGCCCGGGACAGGGGTTTACCGGGACTAGAGAACAATGAGCAGTTCTTC; cdr3_length: 20; j_call: TRBJ2-1; d_call: TRBD1; clone_size: .; v_call: TRBV12-3/TRBV12-4